The rows below give T cell receptor beta chains drawn from one sample of a study of blood T cells in healthy people across ages. MiXCR, applied by TCRdb to the 5' RACE reads, yields one record per CDR3 protein. The sample holds roughly 1,500,000 distinct CDR3 sequences; 30% to 40% are singletons and the top ten take 10% to 12%. The sequenced sample consisted of blood. All receptors derive from a woman aged 25 to 45 in good health. CDR3s include the opening cysteine and the closing phenylalanine or tryptophan. A D gene is named only where the DNA matches it firmly. Size values are once, few and many counts, or a class for expanded clones, and some rows have none.

d_call	j_call	v_call	clone_size	cdr3_aa	cdr3_nt
NA	TRBJ1-1	TRBV7-9	few	CASSSINTEAFF	TGTGCCAGCAGCTCCATAAACACTGAAGCTTTCTTT
TRBD1	TRBJ1-5	TRBV5-5	few	CASSSGQGVGQPQHF	TGTGCCAGCAGCTCAGGACAGGGGGTAGGTCAGCCCCAGCATTTT
TRBD2	TRBJ2-1	TRBV12-3/TRBV12-4	once	CDSSLGLVEQFF	TGTGACAGCAGTTTAGGACTAGTTGAGCAGTTCTTC
TRBD2	TRBJ2-5	TRBV15	few	CATSLEAGGGKTQYF	TGTGCCACCAGCCTCGAAGCGGGAGGAGGAAAGACCCAGTACTTC
TRBD2	TRBJ2-7	TRBV10-3	few	CATGTSGPYEQYF	TGTGCCACCGGGACTAGCGGACCCTACGAGCAGTACTTC
NA	TRBJ2-3	TRBV24-1	NA	CATSRGDNYGYTFGSGTSTDTQYF	NA
TRBD2	TRBJ2-3	TRBV18	NA	CASSPQPGTNTDTQYF	TGTGCCAGCTCACCCCAGCCCGGGACTAACACAGATACGCAGTATTTT
TRBD2	TRBJ2-7	TRBV5-1	few	CASSSGTSGRSYEQYF	TGCGCCAGCAGCTCCGGGACTAGCGGGCGTTCCTACGAGCAGTACTTC
TRBD1	TRBJ2-5	TRBV7-6	few	CASSLDWGQGVETQYF	TGTGCCAGCAGCTTAGATTGGGGACAGGGGGTGGAAACCCAGTACTTC
TRBD2	TRBJ2-7	TRBV7-9	NA	CVSSHTDGASGSDEQYF	TGTGTCAGCAGCCACACGGATGGGGCTAGCGGGAGCGACGAGCAGTACTTC
NA	TRBJ2-3	TRBV3-1	NA	CASSQDLQGQDTQYF	TGTGCCAGCAGCCAAGATCTTCAGGGGCAAGATACGCAGTATTTT
NA	TRBJ2-7	TRBV3-1	few	CASGGGIYYEQYF	TGTGCCAGCGGCGGCGGGATCTACTACGAGCAGTACTTC